This T cell receptor beta chain originates from a study of beta chain features in type 1 diabetes. The study reverse transcribed the entire isolated RNA, so it sequenced expressed TCRB transcripts. Profiled with immunoSEQ multiplex PCR; TCRdb holds only in-frame clones, not every one. This sample has roughly 180,000 clones, with approximately 7.8% found just once. V dropped 5 bases and J dropped 7; count of bases not matched to a gene: 7. The CDR3 loop spans 13 amino acids. The germline CDR1 and CDR2 sequences are MNHEY and SMNVEV (reference sequence). Details on this clone: Its specificity is not known.

Study results and caveats: Among patients with Type 1 diabetes, TCRB CDR3s were moderately but significantly shorter in every one of the four CD4+ subsets. Insertions were fewer and deletions more numerous at VDJ junctions in type 1 diabetes patients.

The clonotype comes from a middle-aged woman with type 1 diabetes. V is TRBV27 and J is TRBJ2-7; 8 bases fit TRBD1. Specimen: central memory CD4+ T cells from blood. Written as DNA, the CDR3 is TGTGCCAGCAGTCGGGACAGGCGGTGGGAGCAGTACTTC. Protein: CASSRDRRWEQYF.